The clone carrying this T cell receptor beta chain turned up a few times. The antigen remains undetermined. The data originate from a study of radiotherapy plus CTLA-4 blockade in lung cancer. Study findings and constraints: Together with interferon-beta, which increased in serum after radiation, early dynamic changes in blood T cell clones were reportedly the best predictors of response.

J lost 4 bases, V lost 4 bases, and 6 bases had no gene match. Germline V gives CDR1 SGHRS, CDR2 YFSETQ. The CDR3 is 16 residues long. Sequenced by immunoSEQ multiplex PCR; TCRdb stores in-frame clones only, minus some. The top ten hold about 22% of the sample, which has 42,000 or so clones, more than 75% seen once. The sequenced sample was peripheral blood, obtained from a patient treated with radiotherapy plus ipilimumab. The chain couples TRBV5-1 to TRBJ2-7; 15 positions agree with TRBD2. This clonotype was obtained from a human donor with non-small cell lung cancer that progressed on radiotherapy plus ipilimumab. The CDR3 loop is CASSRTSGGALYEQYF. The CDR3 DNA follows: TGCGCCAGCAGCAGGACTAGCGGGGGGGCTTTGTACGAGCAGTACTTC.